Shown below are 23 T cell receptor beta chains from a single sample sequenced in a study of cytomegalovirus exposure and HLA in healthy donors. The PCR was carried out with 60 Vbeta primers and 13 Jbeta primers. Sequenced by immunoSEQ multiplex PCR; TCRdb stores in-frame clones only, minus some. The data show 170,000 or so clones, roughly three quarters seen once. Sequencing used PBMCs. Every receptor here comes from a woman in her 50s in good health and CMV-seropositive.

The chain recombines TRBV7-9 with TRBJ1-1, with D possibly TRBD1 on 5 matching bases. Germline assignment: CDR1 SEHNR and CDR2 FQNEAQ (reference sequence). The CDR3 length is 13 residues. Trimming removed 1 base at V and 5 bases at J, with 8 bases between. CDR3 sequence reads: CASSLEDKTEAFF. The CDR3 region has the DNA TGTGCCAGCAGCTTAGAGGACAAAACTGAAGCTTTCTTT.

V usage is TRBV2 and J usage is TRBJ1-6, with unresolved D. V was pared by 6 bases and J by 4 bases, with 7 bases between. Germline V gives CDR1 SNHLY, CDR2 FYNNEI. This CDR3 comprises 13 residues. The CDR3 is CASRVQYNSPLHF. CDR3 coding DNA: TGTGCCAGCAGGGTCCAGTATAATTCACCCCTCCACTTT.

V gene TRBV2 combines with J gene TRBJ1-6; 8 bases match TRBD1. Trimming took 7 bases from V and 3 from J; bases not matched to a gene: 11. This CDR3 comprises 17 residues. Germline V gene lookup returns CDR1 SNHLY and CDR2 FYNNEI. The CDR3 DNA is TGTGCCAGCACCCCGGACAGGGCCCTAGTCTATAATTCACCCCTCCACTTT. It is translated as CASTPDRALVYNSPLHF. Based on the CDR3 plus reference TRBV2 and TRBJ1-6, the full variable domain is EPEVTQTPSHQVTQMGQEVILRCVPISNHLYFYWYRQILGQKVEFLVSFYNNEISEKSEIFDDQFSVERPDGSNFTLKIRSTKLEDSAMYFCASTPDRALVYNSPLHFGNGTRLTVT.

The J gene is TRBJ2-3, the V gene TRBV11-3, with 11 nucleotides matching TRBD2. J lost 4 bases, V lost 6 bases, and 9 bases had no gene match. The CDR3 spans 16 residues. CDR1 and CDR2 (germline): SGHNT, YENEEA. CDR3: CASSPRSGGAADTQYF. The CDR3 DNA reads TGTGCCAGCAGTCCGCGTAGCGGGGGGGCCGCAGATACGCAGTATTTT.

This clone occurred a few times. The chain has TRBV7-6 and TRBJ1-1; 9 positions agree with TRBD1. This CDR3 is built from 16 residues. CDR1 and CDR2 from the germline V gene are SGHVS and FNYEAQ. J was trimmed by 6 bases and V by 5 bases; bases with no gene match: 13. The CDR3 region is CASSDGTGKITPEAFF. CDR3 nucleotides: TGTGCCAGCAGCGATGGGACAGGGAAGATAACCCCTGAAGCTTTCTTT. The entire variable domain, with the rest obtained from reference TRBV7-6 and TRBJ1-1, is as follows: GAGVSQSPRYKVTKRGQDVALRCDPISGHVSLYWYRQALGQGPEFLTYFNYEAQQDKSGLPNDRFSAERPEGSISTLTIQRTEQRDSAMYRCASSDGTGKITPEAFFGQGTRLTVV.

The chain is built from TRBV5-6 and TRBJ2-5; D ambiguous. Germline V CDR1 and CDR2: SGHDT, YYEEEE. V lost 4 bases and J 5 bases, leaving 18 bases between the germline ends. The CDR3 runs 15 residues. The CDR3 spells CASSTSSYWRETQYF. The DNA of the CDR3 is TGTGCCAGCAGCACATCCAGCTACTGGCGGGAGACCCAGTACTTC.

The rearrangement uses TRBV6-1 and TRBJ1-5; 11 nucleotides match TRBD1. The V gene's germline CDR1 is MNHNS and CDR2 SASEGT. With V trimmed by 3 bases and J by 7 bases, 5 bases remained unmatched. This CDR3 is 15 amino acids long. The CDR3 nucleotides read TGTGCCAGCAGTGATTACCGGGACAGGGGGCAGCCCCAGCATTTT. This sequence encodes CASSDYRDRGQPQHF.

This clone was observed a single time. This chain connects TRBV29-1 to TRBJ2-5; D gene unclear. Germline values: CDR1 SQVTM, CDR2 ANQGSEA. The CDR3 spans 13 residues. The V end lost 6 bases, the J end lost 2 bases, and 13 bases lay between the germline ends. CDR3 region: CSVGRKMQETQYF. The CDR3 DNA follows: TGCAGCGTCGGCAGGAAGATGCAAGAGACCCAGTACTTC.

V and J are TRBV5-4 and TRBJ1-1, with D perhaps matching TRBD1 (6 bases). The CDR3 contains 16 residues. Germline CDR1 is SGHNT and CDR2 is YYREEE (reference sequence). The ends were cut back, 4 bases at V and 0 bases at J, with 16 bases in the middle. The CDR3, as DNA: TGTGCCAGCAGCCCGGGAGGAGGGGGAGTGAACACTGAAGCTTTCTTT. Amino acid sequence: CASSPGGGGVNTEAFF.

The sample holds one count of this clone. DNA of the CDR3: TGTGCCAGCAGTCTTATACAGGGTGGAGAGAAGACCCAGTACTTC. It encodes CASSLIQGGEKTQYF. This chain joins TRBV2 and TRBJ2-5, with TRBD1 as a possible D gene (6 bases). Germline CDR1 and CDR2: SNHLY and FYNNEI. This CDR3 is 15 amino acids long. Trimming took 5 bases from V and 6 from J, leaving 19 bases between them.

Note on this clone: The junction and the germline gene differ at one end; a read error may be behind it. V gene TRBV5-1 combines with J gene TRBJ2-7; no reliable D call. In germline, CDR1 is SGHRS, CDR2 YFSETQ. CDR3 length equals 13 residues. The chain's CDR3 is CASSFDTSYEQYF. The CDR3 DNA reads TGTGCCAGCAGTTTTGACACCTCCTACGAGCAGTACTTC.

The V gene is TRBV6-5, the J gene TRBJ1-6; D is perhaps TRBD1 (5 bases). The CDR3 consists of 16 residues. Germline V CDR1 and CDR2: MNHEY, SVGAGI. Trimming left V 4 bases short and J 10 bases short, with 20 bases between. CDR3 residues: CASSSRTYPSGSPLHF. The CDR3 DNA reads TGTGCCAGCAGTTCAAGGACATACCCCTCAGGGTCACCCCTCCACTTT.

The J gene is TRBJ1-2, the V gene TRBV6-5, with 7 bases lining up with TRBD1. The CDR3 is 14 amino acids. The trim removed 8 bases at V and 7 bases at J, leaving 13 bases unmatched. Germline values: CDR1 MNHEY, CDR2 SVGAGI. DNA for the CDR3: TGTGCCAGCGGACCGAACACAGGGGCCAGTGGCTACACCTTC. Translation gives CASGPNTGASGYTF.

Comments on this clone: Relative to the germline gene, one junction end is altered; a read error may explain this. Other DNA sequences from this sample encode an identical CDR3 as well. The V call is TRBV4-1, the J call TRBJ1-5; 11 nucleotides match TRBD1. Germline assignment: CDR1 MGHRA and CDR2 YSYEKL. CDR3 size: 19 residues. The CDR3 DNA follows: TGCGCCAGCAGACCTCATCCGGGACAGGGGGATTATAGCAATCAGCCCCAGCACTTT. Translated, it gives CASRPHPGQGDYSNQPQHF.

J is TRBJ2-5 and V is TRBV7-2, with TRBD2 matching over 9 bases. Trimming took 3 bases from V and 2 from J; bases not matched to a gene: 4. Germline V gene lookup returns CDR1 SGHTA and CDR2 FQGNSA. The CDR3 has 15 amino acids. The CDR3 here is CASSFSGGLQETQYF. CDR3 in DNA: TGTGCCAGCAGCTTTAGCGGGGGCCTACAAGAGACCCAGTACTTC. Drawing the rest from reference TRBV7-2 and TRBJ2-5, the complete variable domain is GAGVSQSPSNKVTEKGKDVELRCDPISGHTALYWYRQSLGQGLEFLIYFQGNSAPDKSGLPSDRFSAERTGGSVSTLTIQRTQQEDSAVYLCASSFSGGLQETQYFGPGTRLLVL.

The genes are TRBV4-1 and TRBJ2-3, with 10 bases fitting TRBD1. Unmatched junction bases numbered 7, after V lost 2 bases and J lost 5 bases. This CDR3 is 16 amino acids long. Germline V lookup: CDR1 MGHRA, CDR2 YSYEKL. The DNA for the CDR3 is TGCGCCAGCAGCCAACCGGGACAGGGGCAGTTAGATACGCAGTATTTT. Translation: CASSQPGQGQLDTQYF.

This clone has a handful of counts. The same CDR3 also results from other DNA sequences found in this sample. The chain recombines TRBV6-1 with TRBJ1-2; the D is unclear. The CDR3 has 17 amino acids. Looked up from germline, CDR1 is MNHNS and CDR2 is SASEGT. The V end lost 4 bases, the J end lost 1 base, and 19 bases lay between the germline ends. The CDR3 region is CASSVVPASRGNYGYTF. In nucleotides, the CDR3 is TGTGCCAGCAGTGTCGTACCCGCCTCTCGGGGTAACTATGGCTACACCTTC.

This chain connects TRBV5-1 to TRBJ2-7, with 8 bases lining up with TRBD1. This CDR3 is 15 amino acids long. Trimming took 0 bases from V and 5 from J; bases not matched to a gene: 7. Per germline, CDR1 SGHRS and CDR2 YFSETQ. The CDR3 region is CASSLAPRGLNEQYF. The DNA of the CDR3 is TGCGCCAGCAGCTTGGCCCCCAGGGGGCTCAACGAGCAGTACTTC.

The count of this clone is one. The CDR3 loop is CASRDTGREEQFF. The CDR3 nucleotides are TGTGCCAGCAGAGATACAGGGCGGGAGGAGCAGTTCTTC. The chain recombines TRBV2 with TRBJ2-1, with D possibly being TRBD2 (7 bases). CDR1 and CDR2 (germline): SNHLY, FYNNEI. The CDR3 has 13 residues. V lost 6 bases to trimming and J lost 10 bases, with 16 bases between them.

This clone was seen only a few times. This sequence joins TRBV9 and TRBJ1-5; TRBD1 aligns across 9 bases. The junction had 5 bases not matched to a gene; V was cut back by 3 bases and J by 1 base. CDR1 and CDR2 (germline): SGDLS, YYNGEE. This CDR3 is 16 amino acids long. The CDR3: CASSAGTGMSNQPQHF. In DNA form, the CDR3 reads TGTGCCAGCAGCGCCGGGACAGGGATGAGCAATCAGCCCCAGCATTTT.

V usage is TRBV5-6 and J usage is TRBJ2-3, with D unclear. Germline V gene lookup returns CDR1 SGHDT and CDR2 YYEEEE. V was pared by 0 bases and J by 1 base, with 18 bases between. The CDR3 loop spans 18 amino acids. The CDR3 protein is CASSLVLRSVFGTDTQYF. The CDR3 DNA reads as TGTGCCAGCAGCTTGGTATTGAGGTCGGTTTTCGGCACAGATACGCAGTATTTT.

This clone was seen more than once but under ten times. The chain recombines TRBV15 with TRBJ1-5; D ambiguous. Germline CDR1 is LNHNV and CDR2 is YYDKDF (reference sequence). CDR3 length: 17 residues. Trimming shortened V by 1 base and J by 2 bases, and 15 bases separated the two germline ends. Here the CDR3 reads CATSRAKTLGGNQPQHF. The DNA for the CDR3 is TGTGCCACCAGCAGAGCTAAGACCCTGGGCGGCAATCAGCCCCAGCATTTT.

The V and J genes are TRBV19 and TRBJ2-7; D is undetermined. The V end lost 2 bases, the J end lost 0 bases, and 5 bases lay between the germline ends. Germline V gene sequence: CDR1 LNHDA, CDR2 SQIVND (reference sequence). The length of the CDR3 is 13 residues. This chain's CDR3 is CASSIQFSYEQYF. For the CDR3, the DNA is TGTGCCAGTAGTATACAATTCTCCTACGAGCAGTACTTC.